This T cell receptor beta chain was sequenced for a study of regulatory T cells in long-lasting Graves disease. Notes on the study in general: Accuracy could have been hurt by small sample size.

This clonotype was counted many times. Its antigen is as yet unknown. Documented time point: persistent/refractory GD, antithyroid drugs over 5 years with positive TRAb. Generation of the TCR library employed RNA extracted from PBMCs. Graves' disease diagnoses used American Thyroid Association guidelines. Investigators prepared the TCR beta libraries by applying iRepertoire HTBI primers and Arm-PCR of CDR3 regions. Each CDR3 protein gets one entry after TCRdb re-called the multiplex PCR reads with MiXCR. The data contain approximately 690,000 distinct CDR3 sequences, about 30% of them singletons. Material: peripheral blood mononuclear cells (PBMCs), obtained when the disease was refractory, from a patient treated with antithyroid drugs. The source of this sequence is a female donor with Graves disease.

The CDR3 DNA is TGTGCTAGTGGTTTGCAGGGGTCCCAAGAGACCCAGTACTTC. Translated: CASGLQGSQETQYF. The chain recombines TRBV12-5 with TRBJ2-5; a weak D match, TRBD1 (6 bases). Trimming took 2 bases from V and 1 from J, leaving 8 bases between them. This CDR3 has 14 residues. Per the germline V gene, CDR1 is LGHNT and CDR2 is FRNRAP.